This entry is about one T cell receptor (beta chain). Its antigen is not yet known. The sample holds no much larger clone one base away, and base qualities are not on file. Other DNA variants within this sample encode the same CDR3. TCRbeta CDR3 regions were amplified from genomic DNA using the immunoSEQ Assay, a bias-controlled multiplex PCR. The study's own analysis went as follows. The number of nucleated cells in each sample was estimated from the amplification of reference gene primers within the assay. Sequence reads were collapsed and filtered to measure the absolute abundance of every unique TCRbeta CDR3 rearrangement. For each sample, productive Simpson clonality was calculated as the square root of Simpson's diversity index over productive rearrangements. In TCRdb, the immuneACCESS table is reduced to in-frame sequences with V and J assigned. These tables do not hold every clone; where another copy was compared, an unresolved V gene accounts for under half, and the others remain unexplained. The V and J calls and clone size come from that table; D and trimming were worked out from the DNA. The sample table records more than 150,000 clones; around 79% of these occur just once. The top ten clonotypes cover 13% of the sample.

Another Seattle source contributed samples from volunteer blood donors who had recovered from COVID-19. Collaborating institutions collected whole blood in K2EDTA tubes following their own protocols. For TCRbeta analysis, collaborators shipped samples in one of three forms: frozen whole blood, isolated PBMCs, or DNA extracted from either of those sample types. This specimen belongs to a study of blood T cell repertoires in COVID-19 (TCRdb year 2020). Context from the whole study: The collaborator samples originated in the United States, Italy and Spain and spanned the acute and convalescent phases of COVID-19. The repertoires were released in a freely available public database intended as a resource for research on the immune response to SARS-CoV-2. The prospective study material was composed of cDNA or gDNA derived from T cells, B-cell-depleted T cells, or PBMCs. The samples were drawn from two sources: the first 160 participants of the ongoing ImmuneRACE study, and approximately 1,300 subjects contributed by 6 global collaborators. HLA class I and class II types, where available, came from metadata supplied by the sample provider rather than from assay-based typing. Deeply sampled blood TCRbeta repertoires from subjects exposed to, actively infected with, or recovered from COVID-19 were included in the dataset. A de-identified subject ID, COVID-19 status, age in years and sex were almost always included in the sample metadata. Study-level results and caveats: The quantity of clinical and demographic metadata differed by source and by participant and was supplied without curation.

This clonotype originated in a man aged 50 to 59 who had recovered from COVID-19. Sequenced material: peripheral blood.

The CDR3: CASSESYGYTF. The DNA reads TGTGCCAGCAGTGAGAGTTATGGCTACACCTTC. The chain uses TRBV2 and TRBJ1-2; the D gene identity is not certain. CDR1 and CDR2 (SNHLY, FYNNEI) derive from the germline V gene. At the junction V is shortened by 3 bases and J by 5 bases, with 4 bases in between. The CDR3 measures 11 amino acids from cysteine to phenylalanine. The DNA shown is the 33-base CDR3, in frame from base 1.